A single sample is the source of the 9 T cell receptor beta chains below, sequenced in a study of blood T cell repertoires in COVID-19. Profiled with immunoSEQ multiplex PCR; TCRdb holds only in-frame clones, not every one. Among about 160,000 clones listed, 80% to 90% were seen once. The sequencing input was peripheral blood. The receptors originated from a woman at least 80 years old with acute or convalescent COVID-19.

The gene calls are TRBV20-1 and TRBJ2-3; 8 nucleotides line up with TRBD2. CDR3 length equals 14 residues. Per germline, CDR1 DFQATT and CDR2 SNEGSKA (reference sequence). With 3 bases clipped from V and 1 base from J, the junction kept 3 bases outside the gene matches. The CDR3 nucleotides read TGCAGTGCTAGTAGCGGGGCAGGCACAGATACGCAGTATTTT. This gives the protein CSASSGAGTDTQYF.

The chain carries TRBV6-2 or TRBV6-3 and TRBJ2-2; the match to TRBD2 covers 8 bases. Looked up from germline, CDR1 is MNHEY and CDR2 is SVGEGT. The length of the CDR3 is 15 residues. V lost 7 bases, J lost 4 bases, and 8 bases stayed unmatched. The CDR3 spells CASTPRSGSTGELFF. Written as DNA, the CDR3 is TGTGCCAGCACCCCGAGGAGCGGGAGCACCGGGGAGCTGTTTTTT.

The DNA for the CDR3 is TGCGCCAGCAGACCTATCGTCGACGGGAACTATGGCTACACCTTC. Translating gives CASRPIVDGNYGYTF. V gene TRBV5-1 combines with J gene TRBJ1-2, with D unclear. This CDR3 has 15 amino acids. V was cut by 5 bases and J by 2 bases, with 16 bases left in between. Per germline, CDR1 SGHRS and CDR2 YFSETQ. The full variable domain, completed using reference TRBV5-1 and TRBJ1-2, is KAGVTQTPRYLIKTRGQQVTLSCSPISGHRSVSWYQQTPGQGLQFLFEYFSETQRNKGNFPGRFSGRQFSNSRSEMNVSTLELGDSALYLCASRPIVDGNYGYTFGSGTRLTVV.

The CDR3: CSVGRGRENYGYTF. CDR3 nucleotides: TGCAGCGTTGGCCGCGGACGGGAAAACTATGGCTACACCTTC. V is TRBV29-1 and J is TRBJ1-2; D unclear. CDR1 is SQVTM and CDR2 is ANQGSEA in the germline V gene. The CDR3 contains 14 residues. Trimming left V 4 bases short and J 2 bases short, with 14 bases between.

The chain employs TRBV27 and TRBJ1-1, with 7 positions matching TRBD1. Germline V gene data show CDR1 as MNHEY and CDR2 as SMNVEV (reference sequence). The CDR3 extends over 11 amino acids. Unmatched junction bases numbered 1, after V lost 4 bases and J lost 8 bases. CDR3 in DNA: TGTGCCAGCAGTTCGACAGGGGAAGCTTTCTTT. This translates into CASSSTGEAFF.

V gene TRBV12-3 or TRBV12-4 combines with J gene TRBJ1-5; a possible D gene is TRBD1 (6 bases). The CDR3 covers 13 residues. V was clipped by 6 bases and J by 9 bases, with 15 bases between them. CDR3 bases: TGTGCCAGCAGCCTAGGGGGTTCCGGGCCCCAGCATTTT. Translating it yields CASSLGGSGPQHF.

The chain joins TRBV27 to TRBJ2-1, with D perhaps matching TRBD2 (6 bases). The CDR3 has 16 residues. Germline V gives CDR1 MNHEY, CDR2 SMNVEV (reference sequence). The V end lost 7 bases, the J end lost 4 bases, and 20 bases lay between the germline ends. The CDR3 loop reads CASNRAGWSAYNEQFF. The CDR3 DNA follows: TGTGCCAGCAACCGTGCGGGATGGTCTGCGTACAATGAGCAGTTCTTC.

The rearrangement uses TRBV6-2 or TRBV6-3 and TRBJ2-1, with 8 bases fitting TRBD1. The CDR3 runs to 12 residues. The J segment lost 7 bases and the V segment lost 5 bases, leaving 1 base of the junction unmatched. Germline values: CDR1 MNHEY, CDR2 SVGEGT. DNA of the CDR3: TGTGCCAGCAGTACAGGGGGTAATGAGCAGTTCTTC. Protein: CASSTGGNEQFF.

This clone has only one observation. The CDR3 spells CASSRGQGSGYTF. CDR3 DNA: TGTGCCAGCAGCCGCGGTCAGGGTAGCGGCTACACCTTC. The chain carries TRBV13 and TRBJ1-2; a weak D match, TRBD1 (5 bases). The CDR3 has 13 amino acids. From germline, CDR1 is PRHDT and CDR2 FYEKMQ (reference sequence). Trimming took off 5 bases at V and 8 bases at J, with 15 bases between the two ends.